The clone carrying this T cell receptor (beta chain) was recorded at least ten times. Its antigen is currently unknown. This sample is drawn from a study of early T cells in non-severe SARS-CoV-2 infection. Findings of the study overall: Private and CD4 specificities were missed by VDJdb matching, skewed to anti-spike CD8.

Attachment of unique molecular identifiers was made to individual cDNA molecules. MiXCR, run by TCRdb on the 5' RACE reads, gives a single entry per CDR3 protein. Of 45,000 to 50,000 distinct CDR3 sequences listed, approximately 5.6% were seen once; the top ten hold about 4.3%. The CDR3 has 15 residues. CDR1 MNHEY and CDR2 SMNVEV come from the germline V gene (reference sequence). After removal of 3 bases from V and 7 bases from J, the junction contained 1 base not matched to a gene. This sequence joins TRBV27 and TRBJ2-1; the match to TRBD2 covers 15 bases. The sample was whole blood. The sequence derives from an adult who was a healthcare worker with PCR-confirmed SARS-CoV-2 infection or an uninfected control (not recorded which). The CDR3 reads CASSLGTSGRNEQFF. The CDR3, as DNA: TGTGCCAGCAGTTTGGGGACTAGCGGGAGGAATGAGCAGTTCTTC.